These T cell receptor beta chains were read from a single sample in a study of blood T cell repertoires in COVID-19. This table comes from immunoSEQ multiplex PCR, and its TCRdb copy is limited to in-frame clones, with some not included. The profile shows 200,000 or so clones, 75% to 90% of them singletons. Sample: PBMCs or T cells enriched from blood (not recorded which). The receptor source for this set is a woman aged 40 to 49 with acute COVID-19. CDR3s include the opening cysteine and the closing phenylalanine or tryptophan. Only part of the rows carry a size: once, few, many, or a class if the clone is expanded.

clone_size,j_call,v_call,cdr3_aa
NA,TRBJ2-1,TRBV19,CASTPGQGVNEQFF
NA,TRBJ2-1,TRBV3-1/TRBV3-2,CASSQDGRGFSSYNEQFF
NA,TRBJ2-3,TRBV5-1,CASSLDRGGSTDTQYF
NA,TRBJ1-6,TRBV2,CASSRGQGGNSPLHF
NA,TRBJ1-6,TRBV7-2,CASSLTGVGSPLHF
NA,TRBJ1-5,TRBV19,CASTSTGVYSNQPQHF
once,TRBJ2-4,TRBV7-9,CASSSWTAAKNIQYF
few,TRBJ1-6,TRBV7-2,CASSLGQGKVLHF
NA,TRBJ1-2,TRBV2,CASSVYGQGAPRNYGYTF
NA,TRBJ2-2,TRBV7-9,CASTPGTEARTGELFF
NA,TRBJ1-1,TRBV7-2,CASSGGRGRGYRSNTEAFF
NA,TRBJ1-1,TRBV6-4,CASSQGLNTEAFF
once,TRBJ1-5,TRBV6-6,CASREPNLIYQPQHF
NA,TRBJ2-2,TRBV5-1,CASSLEGVLNTGELFF
NA,TRBJ2-1,TRBV27,CASSLSLDYNEQFF
NA,TRBJ1-1,TRBV30,CAWTGQGKTEAFF
NA,TRBJ1-2,TRBV7-3,CASSTGQGYGYTF
NA,TRBJ1-2,TRBV7-9,CASLDTSNYGYTF
NA,TRBJ2-2,TRBV29-1,CSVQTSLTGELFF